The T cell receptor (beta chain) described here comes from a study of CD8 T cells in ankylosing spondylitis. The CDR3 is made up of 15 amino acids. V dropped 6 bases and J dropped 1 base, with 16 bases sitting between them. CDR1 MNHEY and CDR2 SVGEGT come from the germline V gene. In this sample, this clonotype turned up once. Its antigen is unknown. Whole-study findings and limits: Among TCR beta sequences, a motif of several highly homologous variants appeared characteristic of ankylosing spondylitis blood.

TCRdb itself ran the 5' RACE reads through MiXCR, one entry per CDR3 protein. The sample lists hundreds of thousands of distinct CDR3 sequences, under 20% occurring once. The rearrangement uses TRBV6-2 or TRBV6-3 and TRBJ2-7, with a weak D call TRBD2 (6 bases). Material for sequencing was blood, either unsorted or a sorted T cell fraction (not recorded which). This receptor was taken from a male donor with ankylosing spondylitis. As DNA, the CDR3 is TGTGCCAGCAGACCAACCGGGACTTCTTCCTACGAGCAGTACTTC. The encoded protein is CASRPTGTSSYEQYF.